This T cell receptor (beta chain) was recovered during a study of blood T cell repertoires in COVID-19. Turning to the study itself: Samples taken during acute and convalescent COVID-19 were collected in the United States, Italy and Spain.

J was trimmed by 0 bases and V by 8 bases; bases with no gene match: 7. In germline, CDR1 is MNHEY, CDR2 SVGAGI. CDR3 size: 15 residues. The authors' processing: For nucleated cells, counts were estimated from reference gene primer amplification. TCRdb's copy holds only in-frame clones and misses some; the assay was immunoSEQ multiplex PCR. V, J and clone size were drawn from that table, and D and trimming were deduced from the DNA. The table has about 140,000 clones, approximately 80% seen once. This clone was observed a few times. The sequence came from an elderly woman with active or convalescent COVID-19. The chain couples TRBV6-5 to TRBJ2-1, with 7 nucleotides matching TRBD2. What was sequenced was peripheral blood. The CDR3 sequence: CASEAQRGSYNEQFF. CDR3 DNA: TGTGCCAGCGAGGCCCAGCGGGGCTCCTACAATGAGCAGTTCTTC.